One and the same sample provided the 16 T cell receptor beta chains below, sequenced in a study of cytomegalovirus exposure and HLA in healthy donors. PCR was performed using 60 Vbeta and 13 Jbeta primers. Sequencing was performed with immunoSEQ multiplex PCR; in TCRdb, only in-frame clones are kept and a portion is missing. The sample records under 150,000 clones, roughly 79% being singletons. Sequences were obtained from PBMCs. All receptors come from a middle-aged woman in good health and CMV-seronegative.

The V and J genes are TRBV19 and TRBJ2-7; D gene ambiguous. This CDR3 contains 12 residues. Trimming removed 5 bases at V and 3 bases at J, with 8 bases between. Germline V CDR1 and CDR2: LNHDA, SQIVND (reference sequence). The DNA for the CDR3 is TGTGCCAGTAGTCGCTATGGCTACGAGCAGTACTTC. The encoded protein is CASSRYGYEQYF.

The chain is built from TRBV28 and TRBJ2-1, with 12 positions matching TRBD2. The CDR3 consists of 17 residues. V was clipped by 5 bases and J by 4 bases; unmatched bases: 9. Germline CDR1 is MDHEN and CDR2 is SYDVKM. CDR3 DNA: TGTGCCAGCAGTCTCGGACTAGCGGGGTCTGGGTACAATGAGCAGTTCTTC. Translating gives CASSLGLAGSGYNEQFF.

The J gene is TRBJ2-7, the V gene TRBV30; 7 bases fit TRBD1. V lost 2 bases to trimming and J lost 3 bases; unmatched junction nucleotides: 7. This CDR3 has 14 residues. Germline assignment: CDR1 GTSNPN and CDR2 SVGIG (reference sequence). In nucleotides, the CDR3 is TGTGCCTGGAGTTCCGGGGACAGAGTCTACGAGCAGTACTTC. It yields the protein CAWSSGDRVYEQYF.

The chain combines TRBV18 with TRBJ2-2, with 8 bases matching TRBD1. This CDR3 comprises 16 residues. Looked up from germline, CDR1 is KGHSH and CDR2 is LQKENI. The trim removed 6 bases at V and 0 bases at J, leaving 6 bases unmatched. The CDR3 region is CASSDLGQANTGELFF. CDR3 nucleotide sequence: TGTGCCAGCTCCGACTTGGGACAGGCGAACACCGGGGAGCTGTTTTTT. Drawing the rest from reference TRBV18 and TRBJ2-2, the complete variable domain is NAGVMQNPRHLVRRRGQEARLRCSPMKGHSHVYWYRQLPEEGLKFMVYLQKENIIDESGMPKERFSAEFPKEGPSILRIQQVVRGDSAAYFCASSDLGQANTGELFFGEGSRLTVL.

The CDR3 bases are TGTGCCAGCTCACCACGGACAGGGGGCAACACCGGGGAGCTGTTTTTT. It codes for CASSPRTGGNTGELFF. The V call is TRBV18, the J call TRBJ2-2, with TRBD1 identical over 11 bases. Germline CDR1 reads KGHSH; CDR2 reads LQKENI. The trim removed 1 base at V and 2 bases at J, leaving 0 bases unmatched. The CDR3 covers 16 residues.

This sequence joins TRBV5-1 and TRBJ2-7, with TRBD1 matching 11 bases. The germline CDR1 and CDR2 sequences are SGHRS and YFSETQ. V shed 0 bases, J shed 5 bases, and the junction held 1 base outside the gene matches. The CDR3 length is 14 residues. CDR3 in amino acids: CASSLGTGGNEQYF. The CDR3 nucleotides are TGCGCCAGCAGCTTGGGGACAGGGGGCAACGAGCAGTACTTC. The full variable domain, its missing parts supplied by reference TRBV5-1 and TRBJ2-7, is KAGVTQTPRYLIKTRGQQVTLSCSPISGHRSVSWYQQTPGQGLQFLFEYFSETQRNKGNFPGRFSGRQFSNSRSEMNVSTLELGDSALYLCASSLGTGGNEQYFGPGTRLTVT.

V is TRBV19 and J is TRBJ2-7; TRBD1 aligns across 7 bases. The germline V gene encodes CDR1 LNHDA and CDR2 SQIVND (reference sequence). The CDR3 length is 18 residues. After removal of 10 bases from V and 2 bases from J, the junction contained 23 bases not matched to a gene. The CDR3 nucleotides are TGTGCCACCCAAGACCGACAGGGCAACAGCCCACAGCCCTACGAGCAGTACTTC. Its protein is CATQDRQGNSPQPYEQYF.

The gene calls are TRBV5-1 and TRBJ2-2, with 9 bases matching TRBD1. Trimming at V came to 3 bases and at J to 4 bases, leaving 7 bases not matched to a gene. Germline V gene data show CDR1 as SGHRS and CDR2 as YFSETQ. This CDR3 is built from 16 residues. The CDR3 spells CASSWQQGAGTGELFF. CDR3 bases: TGCGCCAGCAGCTGGCAACAGGGGGCGGGCACCGGGGAGCTGTTTTTT.

This clone was counted a single time. V usage is TRBV7-9 and J usage is TRBJ1-1; the D is unclear. The V end lost 2 bases, the J end lost 6 bases, and 13 bases lay between the germline ends. Germline V lookup: CDR1 SEHNR, CDR2 FQNEAQ (reference sequence). This CDR3 has 14 residues. The CDR3 loop is CASSLLEGVPEAFF. The CDR3, as DNA: TGTGCCAGCAGCTTACTTGAGGGAGTCCCTGAAGCTTTCTTT.

This chain connects TRBV10-2 to TRBJ1-2, with unresolved D. CDR3 size: 14 residues. Germline CDR1 is WSHSY and CDR2 is SAAADI. V lost 8 bases to trimming and J lost 7 bases, with 20 bases between them. CDR3 in DNA: TGCGCCAGCGTAAACTCGGTCCAGGTCGGTGGCTACACCTTC. Protein: CASVNSVQVGGYTF.

The chain combines TRBV14 with TRBJ1-1; no clear D. Germline values: CDR1 SGHDN, CDR2 FVKESK. V lost 1 base and J 2 bases, leaving 14 bases between the germline ends. The CDR3 extends over 16 amino acids. In DNA, the CDR3 is TGTGCCAGCAGCCAAGGGATGGGCAGTATCAACACTGAAGCTTTCTTT. Translating gives CASSQGMGSINTEAFF.

J is TRBJ2-2 and V is TRBV5-6, with D unresolved. The CDR3 has 17 residues. The V gene's germline CDR1 is SGHDT and CDR2 YYEEEE. Trimming took 1 base from V and 2 from J, leaving 15 bases between them. In DNA form, the CDR3 reads TGTGCCAGCAGCTTGAATTCCATGGAGATTAACACCGGGGAGCTGTTTTTT. Translating it yields CASSLNSMEINTGELFF.

The chain couples TRBV5-1 to TRBJ1-1; D perhaps matches TRBD1 (5 bases). Trimming took off 0 bases at V and 6 bases at J, with 15 bases between the two ends. Germline CDR1 reads SGHRS; CDR2 reads YFSETQ. The CDR3 has 15 amino acids. CDR3 loop: CASSLGYGGGAEAFF. The CDR3 bases are TGCGCCAGCAGCTTGGGGTACGGGGGAGGGGCTGAAGCTTTCTTT.

The chain is built from TRBV14 and TRBJ2-1, with 8 bases lining up with TRBD2. The CDR3 is made up of 13 amino acids. Germline V gene sequence: CDR1 SGHDN, CDR2 FVKESK. J was trimmed by 6 bases and V by 2 bases; bases with no gene match: 0. In nucleotides, the CDR3 is TGTGCCAGCAGCCAAACTAGCGGCAATGAGCAGTTCTTC. Translated: CASSQTSGNEQFF. Full variable domain (missing parts from reference TRBV14 and TRBJ2-1): EAGVTQFPSHSVIEKGQTVTLRCDPISGHDNLYWYRRVMGKEIKFLLHFVKESKQDESGMPNNRFLAERTGGTYSTLKVQPAELEDSGVYFCASSQTSGNEQFFGPGTRLTVL.

The gene calls are TRBV6-1 and TRBJ2-1; TRBD1 agrees at 8 bases. Germline V lookup: CDR1 MNHNS, CDR2 SASEGT. Losses at the gene ends were 3 bases for V and 5 bases for J; bases not matched to a gene: 9. The CDR3 loop spans 16 amino acids. The CDR3, as DNA: TGTGCCAGCAGTGACCGCCGGACAGGGCGAAACAATGAGCAGTTCTTC. It yields the protein CASSDRRTGRNNEQFF.

This clone was picked up one time. V is TRBV5-1 and J is TRBJ1-5, with 12 bases fitting TRBD1. Germline lookup yields CDR1 SGHRS and CDR2 YFSETQ. The CDR3 sequence is 16 residues long. J was trimmed by 3 bases and V by 5 bases; bases with no gene match: 6. The CDR3 loop is CASSQGQGASNQPQHF. In nucleotides, the CDR3 is TGCGCCAGCAGTCAGGGACAGGGGGCCTCCAATCAGCCCCAGCATTTT.